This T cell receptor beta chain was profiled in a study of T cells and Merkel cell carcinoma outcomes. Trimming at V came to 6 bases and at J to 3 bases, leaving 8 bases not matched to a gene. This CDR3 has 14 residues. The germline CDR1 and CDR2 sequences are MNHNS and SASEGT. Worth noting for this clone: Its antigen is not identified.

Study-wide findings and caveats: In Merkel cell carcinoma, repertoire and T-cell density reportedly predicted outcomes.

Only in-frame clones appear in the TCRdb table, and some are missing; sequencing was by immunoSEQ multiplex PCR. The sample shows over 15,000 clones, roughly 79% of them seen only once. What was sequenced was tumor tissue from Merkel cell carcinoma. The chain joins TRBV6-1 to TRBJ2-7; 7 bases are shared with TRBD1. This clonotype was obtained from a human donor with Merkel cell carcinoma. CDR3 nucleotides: TGTGCCAGCAGGGGGGTACAGGGGTTCTACGAGCAGTACTTC. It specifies CASRGVQGFYEQYF.